This is a list of T cell receptor beta chains from one sample in a study of T-cell reconstitution after alpha-beta-depleted transplantation in children. TCRdb re-analysed the PCR reads in MiXCR, keeping a single row per CDR3 protein. The sample yields approximately 980,000 distinct CDR3 sequences, roughly 29% seen once. The starting material was PBMCs, mostly from graft donor cells, obtained 360 days after TCRalphabeta/CD19-depleted stem cell transplant. The receptors shown here come from a boy in the first two years of life who had a stem cell transplant for SCID, so the T cells may come from the graft donor. Each CDR3 is given with its conserved first and last residue. The D gene is left open where the match is weak. Clone size, where shown, is once, few, many, or a class for clones that have expanded.

d_call	clone_size	v_call	j_call	cdr3_nt	cdr3_aa
TRBD1	few	TRBV2	TRBJ2-7	TGTGCCAGCAGTGAATCAGGGGGCATACCCTCCTACGAGCAGTACTTC	CASSESGGIPSYEQYF
TRBD1	.	TRBV3-1	TRBJ2-7	TGTGCCAGCAGCCCCGGGACAGGGCTGGATTACGAGCAGTACTTC	CASSPGTGLDYEQYF
.	few	TRBV5-4	TRBJ2-1	TGTGCCAGCAGCCCTCCCCCGGGGGAAAACAATGAGCAGTTCTTC	CASSPPPGENNEQFF
.	few	TRBV20-1	TRBJ2-7	TGCAGTGCTACTTATTCCGGGGCCAATCCCTACGAGCAGTACTTC	CSATYSGANPYEQYF
.	.	TRBV28	TRBJ2-7	TGTGCCAGCAGACCCAGGAGGGTGACCTACGAGCAGTACTTC	CASRPRRVTYEQYF
.	few	TRBV29-1	TRBJ1-2	TGCAGCGTTGAAAAACAGAAGCCCAACTATGGCTACACCTTC	CSVEKQKPNYGYTF
.	.	TRBV28	TRBJ2-4	TGTGCCAGCAGTTTGTTCAGCGTGATAGCCAAAAACATTCAGTACTTC	CASSLFSVIAKNIQYF
TRBD1	many	TRBV4-1	TRBJ2-1	TGCGCCAGCAGCACCCGACAGGGTACCAATGAGCAGTTCTTC	CASSTRQGTNEQFF
.	.	TRBV18	TRBJ1-5	TGTGCCAGCTCACCAAGGAGTGAAAATCAGCCCCAGCATTTT	CASSPRSENQPQHF
.	.	TRBV20-1	TRBJ2-1	TGCAGTGCTAGAGATTCACCACACAATGAGCAGTTCTTC	CSARDSPHNEQFF
.	many	TRBV4-1	TRBJ2-1	TGCGCCAGCAGCCTCCTGCGACAGATCTACAATGAGCAGTTCTTC	CASSLLRQIYNEQFF
TRBD2	few	TRBV5-1	TRBJ2-1	TGCGCCAGCAGCCACGGGACTAGCCCCTACAATGAGCAGTTCTTC	CASSHGTSPYNEQFF
.	.	TRBV2	TRBJ1-1	TGTGCCAGCAGCCCAAGGGGGATGAACACTGAAGCTTTCTTT	CASSPRGMNTEAFF
TRBD2	.	TRBV12-3/TRBV12-4	TRBJ2-5	TGTGCCAGCAGTTTTGGGGCTAGCGGGGGCAGGGAGACCCAGTACTTC	CASSFGASGGRETQYF
TRBD1	.	TRBV5-1	TRBJ2-7	TGCGCCAGCAGCTGGGATACCGGGACAGGTACCTCCTACGAGCAGTACTTC	CASSWDTGTGTSYEQYF
.	.	TRBV4-1	TRBJ1-5	TGCGCCAGCAGCCCGGAGGGGACGGAACTTAATCAGCCCCAGCATTTT	CASSPEGTELNQPQHF
.	.	TRBV6-1	TRBJ1-4	TGTGCCAGCTCCTTCCGAGGGGGACGGGAAAAACTGTTTTTT	CASSFRGGREKLFF
.	.	TRBV15	TRBJ1-5	TGTGCCACCAGCAGAGATGTCCGGATGGCCCAGCATTTT	CATSRDVRMAQHF
.	few	TRBV7-6	TRBJ2-2	TGTGCCAGCAGCTTAGATAAGGGGGAGCTGTTTTTT	CASSLDKGELFF
.	.	TRBV5-1	TRBJ2-7	TGCGCCAGCAGCTTGGTGGGGGCAGGGTTGTACGAGCAGTACTTC	CASSLVGAGLYEQYF
.	.	TRBV18	TRBJ2-4	TGTGCCAGCTCACCGACTAGAGGGCTAGCCAAAAACATTCAGTACTTC	CASSPTRGLAKNIQYF
.	few	TRBV10-3	TRBJ2-5	TGTGCCATCAGGGAGGGGGGTCTGGAGACCCAGTACTTC	CAIREGGLETQYF
TRBD2	.	TRBV9	TRBJ2-5	TGTGCCAGCAGCACCGGGACTAGCGGGGGGGCCCAAGAGACCCAGTACTTC	CASSTGTSGGAQETQYF
TRBD2	.	TRBV29-1	TRBJ2-5	TGCAGCGCGCCCAGTGACATAGCGGGGAGATTCCAAGAGACCCAGTACTTC	CSAPSDIAGRFQETQYF
.	.	TRBV4-1	TRBJ1-2	TGCGCCAGCAGCCACCCGGACAAAGCTAACTATGGCTACACCTTC	CASSHPDKANYGYTF
TRBD1	.	TRBV10-3	TRBJ2-3	TGTGCCATCAGTGTCGGGACAGGGGATAGCACAGATACGCAGTATTTT	CAISVGTGDSTDTQYF
.	.	TRBV4-1	TRBJ1-3	TGCGCCAGCAGCCTCCGGGACATGCCGGGGGGCACCATATATTTT	CASSLRDMPGGTIYF
.	.	TRBV12-5	TRBJ2-3	TGTGCTAGTGGTCCCCTCACAGGGAAACAAGGGAGAGATACGCAGTATTTT	CASGPLTGKQGRDTQYF